This TCR beta chain derives from a study of blood T cell repertoires in COVID-19. Across the whole study: The United States, Italy and Spain supplied acute and convalescent COVID-19 samples. Nucleic acid was either cDNA or gDNA, and it came from T cells, B-cell-depleted T cells, or PBMCs.

TCRdb's table, derived via immunoSEQ multiplex PCR, lists solely in-frame clones and lacks some. The data show more than 85,000 clones, 91% seen once. The TCR sequence derives from a man aged 18 to 30 with acute or convalescent COVID-19. The sequencing input was peripheral blood.

CDR3 sequence: CASSIISGTSPLHF. CDR3 DNA: TGTGCCAGTAGTATTATCTCGGGAACTTCACCCCTCCACTTT. The chain has TRBV19 and TRBJ1-6; D is ambiguous. Germline V gives CDR1 LNHDA, CDR2 SQIVND (reference sequence). The CDR3 contains 14 residues. The ends were cut back, 3 bases at V and 9 bases at J, with 12 bases in the middle.